The 30 T cell receptor beta chains below come from one sample, sequenced in a study of blood T cells in healthy people across ages. With a J-beta primer mix and a sample-barcoded 5' primer, a second PCR ran about 7 to 12 cycles. TCRdb ran MiXCR on the 5' RACE reads and lists one entry per CDR3 protein. The sample lists roughly 800,000 distinct CDR3 sequences; 35% to 40% were seen once. Sequencing used blood. These receptor sequences come from a man aged 18 to 30 in good health.

This chain links TRBV20-1 with TRBJ2-5; TRBD2 matches at 7 bases. Germline V gene sequence: CDR1 DFQATT, CDR2 SNEGSKA (reference sequence). The CDR3 runs 15 residues. J lost 2 bases, V lost 0 bases, and 6 bases had no gene match. CDR3 residues: CSAREGASGQETQYF. The DNA of the CDR3 is TGCAGTGCTAGAGAAGGGGCTAGCGGACAAGAGACCCAGTACTTC.

The gene calls are TRBV7-9 and TRBJ1-5; a possible D gene is TRBD1 (5 bases). The CDR3 contains 15 residues. The germline gives CDR1 SEHNR, CDR2 FQNEAQ (reference sequence). Trimming took 5 bases from V and 3 from J, leaving 14 bases between them. The CDR3 loop reads CASSPLGGVNQPQHF. CDR3 bases: TGTGCCAGCAGCCCCCTGGGGGGGGTCAATCAGCCCCAGCATTTT.

In its sample, this clonotype was seen a few times. This chain links TRBV2 with TRBJ2-7, with D possibly TRBD1 on 5 matching bases. Germline lookup yields CDR1 SNHLY and CDR2 FYNNEI. CDR3 length: 12 amino acids. V was pared by 5 bases and J by 6 bases, with 11 bases between. CDR3 region: CASSYQGSEQYF. CDR3 bases: TGTGCCAGCAGTTACCAGGGTTCCGAGCAGTACTTC.

This chain uses TRBV15 with TRBJ1-1; 10 bases align to TRBD1. V trimming: 0 bases; J trimming: 8 bases; junction bases outside the gene matches: 3. CDR3 length: 14 amino acids. Germline CDR1 is LNHNV and CDR2 is YYDKDF (reference sequence). This chain's CDR3 is CATSREGTGVEAFF. The CDR3 bases are TGTGCCACCAGCAGAGAGGGGACAGGGGTCGAAGCTTTCTTT.

The chain has TRBV2 and TRBJ2-7; D is unresolved. The CDR3 covers 15 residues. Germline V gene sequence: CDR1 SNHLY, CDR2 FYNNEI. Trimming took off 8 bases at V and 0 bases at J, with 17 bases between the two ends. In DNA, the CDR3 is TGTGCCAGCCAACAGACCCACAGTGGCTCCTACGAGCAGTACTTC. It encodes CASQQTHSGSYEQYF.

This clonotype was observed a handful of times. This chain links TRBV12-3 or TRBV12-4 with TRBJ2-7, with TRBD2 identical over 9 bases. The CDR3 length is 16 residues. V lost 4 bases, J lost 2 bases, and 9 bases stayed unmatched. The CDR3 spells CASSSSGVRSPYEQYF. CDR3 sequence (DNA): TGTGCCAGCAGTTCTAGCGGGGTGAGGTCCCCCTACGAGCAGTACTTC.

This clonotype occurred a few times. The rearrangement uses TRBV20-1 and TRBJ2-1; TRBD2 matches 8 bases. The germline CDR1 and CDR2 sequences are DFQATT and SNEGSKA (reference sequence). Germline trimming cut 6 bases from V and 3 bases from J; bases unmatched to any gene: 7. This CDR3 spans 14 amino acids. CDR3 sequence (DNA): TGCAGTGCACCCGGGGGGGGCTACTACAATGAGCAGTTCTTC. Translation: CSAPGGGYYNEQFF.

This clonotype was observed many times. The chain has TRBV5-6 and TRBJ2-3; D remains unclear. CDR1 SGHDT and CDR2 YYEEEE come from the germline V gene. The CDR3 runs to 12 residues. V shed 0 bases and J shed 4 bases, with 3 bases lying between them. CDR3 DNA: TGTGCCAGCAGCTTGGATCCAGATACGCAGTATTTT. The encoded protein is CASSLDPDTQYF.

V is TRBV4-3 and J is TRBJ2-3; D tentatively fits TRBD1 or TRBD2 (5 bases each). Germline-derived CDR1 and CDR2 are LGHNA and YSLEER. This CDR3 contains 17 residues. V lost 3 bases and J lost 4, with 20 bases in between. The CDR3 loop reads CASSQAPRGLGADTQYF. The CDR3 nucleotides read TGCGCCAGCAGCCAGGCCCCTCGCGGGCTGGGGGCAGATACGCAGTATTTT.

The chain joins TRBV7-2 to TRBJ1-5; 9 bases map to TRBD1. After removal of 5 bases from V and 6 bases from J, the junction contained 11 bases not matched to a gene. Germline V lookup: CDR1 SGHTA, CDR2 FQGNSA. The CDR3 totals 16 residues. This chain's CDR3 is CASSLGKGQGFQPQHF. For the CDR3, the DNA is TGTGCCAGCAGCCTAGGGAAGGGACAGGGTTTTCAGCCCCAGCATTTT.

This clonotype was recorded a few times. This chain uses TRBV7-2 with TRBJ1-3; no clear D gene. The CDR3 extends over 17 amino acids. The germline V gene encodes CDR1 SGHTA and CDR2 FQGNSA. The V end lost 0 bases, the J end lost 0 bases, and 12 bases lay between the germline ends. The CDR3 loop is CASSLAARLSSGNTIYF. CDR3 in DNA: TGTGCCAGCAGCTTAGCCGCCCGTCTAAGCTCTGGAAACACCATATATTTT.

The chain uses TRBV27 and TRBJ1-2, with 8 nucleotides matching TRBD1. The germline V gene encodes CDR1 MNHEY and CDR2 SMNVEV (reference sequence). V dropped 6 bases and J dropped 10; count of bases not matched to a gene: 7. The CDR3 loop spans 12 amino acids. CDR3 bases: TGTGCCAGCAGGAGGGACAGGCGCCACTACACCTTC. Translated: CASRRDRRHYTF.

In its sample, this clonotype was seen a few times. The V and J genes are TRBV7-2 and TRBJ2-6, with unresolved D. Trimming took 5 bases from V and 0 from J, leaving 11 bases between them. This CDR3 is 16 amino acids long. Germline V lookup: CDR1 SGHTA, CDR2 FQGNSA. CDR3 protein: CASSRMQASGANVLTF. For the CDR3, the DNA is TGTGCCAGCAGCCGGATGCAGGCCTCTGGGGCCAACGTCCTGACTTTC.

Of note for this clonotype: One base away lies a much larger clone, so this may be a sequencing read error. The J gene is TRBJ2-1, the V gene TRBV12-3 or TRBV12-4, with D perhaps matching TRBD1 (6 bases). The end of the DNA aligns better with TRBJ2-7, so the J call may be wrong. This CDR3 is 15 amino acids long. The CDR3, as DNA: TGTGCCAGCAGTTTAGGGACAGACTCCTACAATGAGCAGTACTTC. Protein: CASSLGTDSYNEQYF.

The chain is built from TRBV9 and TRBJ2-1, with a tentative D call TRBD1 (5 bases). Germline V gene data show CDR1 as SGDLS and CDR2 as YYNGEE. The CDR3 has 14 amino acids. The ends were cut back, 4 bases at V and 6 bases at J, with 14 bases in the middle. The CDR3 DNA follows: TGTGCCAGCAGCTCCAGGGTGGGATTCAATGAGCAGTTCTTC. Protein sequence: CASSSRVGFNEQFF.

Concerning this clonotype: One junction end does not reproduce the germline sequence, and a read error may be involved. This chain joins TRBV27 and TRBJ2-1; possible D gene TRBD1, 6 bases. The CDR3 is 14 residues long. Germline V gene data show CDR1 as MNHEY and CDR2 as SMNVEV (reference sequence). The chain's CDR3 is CASTEGGSYDEQFF. The CDR3 region has the DNA TGTGCCAGCACTGAAGGGGGTTCCTACGATGAGCAGTTCTTC.

At least ten counts were recorded for this clonotype. CDR3 in amino acids: CASSYRGRVEETQYF. The CDR3 DNA reads TGCGCCAGCAGCTATCGGGGGCGTGTAGAAGAGACCCAGTACTTC. V gene TRBV5-1 combines with J gene TRBJ2-5, with D perhaps being TRBD1 or TRBD2 (6 bases each). The V gene lost 3 bases and the J gene lost 3 bases, with 15 bases spanning the gap. This CDR3 comprises 15 residues. Germline CDR1 and CDR2: SGHRS and YFSETQ.

The chain carries TRBV7-8 and TRBJ2-1, with 11 bases matching TRBD2. CDR1 and CDR2 from the germline V gene are SGHVS and FQNEAQ. The CDR3 length is 13 residues. V dropped 5 bases and J dropped 10; count of bases not matched to a gene: 4. The CDR3 reads CASSPLAGEEQFF. CDR3 in DNA: TGTGCCAGCAGCCCACTAGCGGGGGAAGAGCAGTTCTTC.

To note about this clonotype: The junction departs from germline at one end; a sequencing error may be responsible. The gene calls are TRBV11-2 and TRBJ2-4; D gene uncertain. The CDR3 loop spans 18 amino acids. Germline V gives CDR1 SGHAT, CDR2 FQNNGV. The CDR3 here is CAGSLAPAPGLAKNIQYF. The CDR3 DNA reads TGTGCCGGCAGCTTAGCCCCCGCCCCTGGGTTGGCCAAAAACATTCAGTACTTC.

The rearrangement uses TRBV12-3 or TRBV12-4 and TRBJ2-2; D is unclear. The CDR3 spans 9 residues. V was trimmed by 4 bases and J by 13 bases, leaving 4 bases between them. The CDR3 protein is CASSYWLFF. Here the CDR3 DNA reads TGTGCCAGCAGTTATTGGCTGTTTTTT.

V and J are TRBV20-1 and TRBJ1-5; D gene uncertain. This CDR3 is built from 12 residues. Germline CDR1 and CDR2: DFQATT and SNEGSKA (reference sequence). Trimming pared 6 bases from V and 3 bases from J, leaving 9 bases between. This CDR3 reads CSAKAPNQPQHF. The CDR3 DNA is TGCAGTGCGAAGGCCCCCAATCAGCCCCAGCATTTT.

This chain uses TRBV27 with TRBJ1-1; D unresolved. The CDR3 spans 13 residues. Germline V gives CDR1 MNHEY, CDR2 SMNVEV (reference sequence). The V gene lost 11 bases and the J gene lost 1 base, with 14 bases spanning the gap. CDR3 protein: CAGCVSSNTEAFF. CDR3 DNA: TGTGCCGGTTGTGTCAGTTCGAACACTGAAGCTTTCTTT.

This clonotype has just a few counts. In nucleotides, the CDR3 is TGCGCCAGCAGCAAGATGACGCGCGACTCTGGCACTGAAGCTTTCTTT. Amino acids: CASSKMTRDSGTEAFF. V gene TRBV5-1 combines with J gene TRBJ1-1, with no clear D. The V end was cut by 4 bases, the J end by 4 bases, with 20 bases between. The CDR3 is 16 residues long. Germline V gene data show CDR1 as SGHRS and CDR2 as YFSETQ.

This clonotype was recorded a few times. The rearrangement joins TRBV9 to TRBJ2-1, with TRBD1 matching 7 bases. The CDR3 covers 16 residues. Germline values: CDR1 SGDLS, CDR2 YYNGEE. V lost 4 bases, J lost 4 bases, and 11 bases stayed unmatched. The CDR3 loop is CASSPTTGAQYNEQFF. As DNA, the CDR3 is TGTGCCAGCAGCCCGACAACAGGGGCCCAATACAATGAGCAGTTCTTC.

This clonotype was picked up a small number of times. This chain links TRBV19 with TRBJ1-1; a weak D match, TRBD1 (5 bases). Germline lookup yields CDR1 LNHDA and CDR2 SQIVND (reference sequence). This CDR3 spans 13 amino acids. Trimming shortened V by 6 bases and J by 4 bases, and 12 bases separated the two germline ends. The CDR3 here is CASSPGTTTEAFF. The CDR3 DNA reads as TGTGCCAGTAGCCCCGGGACCACCACTGAAGCTTTCTTT.

This sequence joins TRBV2 and TRBJ2-3, with 7 bases that match TRBD2. V lost 5 bases and J lost 2; bases outside the gene matches: 7. Germline V gives CDR1 SNHLY, CDR2 FYNNEI. The CDR3 loop spans 15 amino acids. The CDR3: CASSPQLANTDTQYF. The CDR3 region has the DNA TGTGCCAGCAGTCCTCAACTAGCGAACACAGATACGCAGTATTTT.

This chain joins TRBV20-1 and TRBJ2-7, with D tentatively TRBD1 or TRBD2 (5 bases each). Germline V lookup: CDR1 DFQATT, CDR2 SNEGSKA (reference sequence). This CDR3 contains 14 residues. V was pared by 5 bases and J by 7 bases, with 21 bases between. The CDR3 here is CSAPGTDSYNEQYF. The CDR3 bases are TGCAGTGCTCCCGGGACGGACTCCTACAATGAGCAGTACTTC.

The rearrangement links TRBV9 to TRBJ1-2, with 7 positions matching TRBD1. The V gene end was trimmed by 10 bases and the J gene end by 5 bases; junction bases not matched to a gene: 8. CDR1 is SGDLS, CDR2 YYNGEE, per germline. This CDR3 comprises 12 residues. The CDR3 loop is CAGGDRYYGYTF. CDR3 bases: TGTGCCGGAGGGGACAGATATTATGGCTACACCTTC. Full variable domain (missing parts from reference TRBV9 and TRBJ1-2): DSGVTQTPKHLITATGQRVTLRCSPRSGDLSVYWYQQSLDQGLQFLIQYYNGEERAKGNILERFSAQQFPDLHSELNLSSLELGDSALYFCAGGDRYYGYTFGSGTRLTVV.

This chain links TRBV5-1 with TRBJ2-5; TRBD1 or TRBD2 may be the D gene (5 bases each). Trimming shortened V by 0 bases and J by 11 bases, and 20 bases separated the two germline ends. The CDR3 contains 15 residues. The germline CDR1 and CDR2 sequences are SGHRS and YFSETQ. The chain's CDR3 is CASSLAGADRNEQYF. As DNA, the CDR3 is TGCGCCAGCAGCTTGGCCGGGGCCGACCGCAATGAGCAGTACTTC.

The chain employs TRBV7-8 and TRBJ1-5; D unclear. V lost 7 bases and J 6 bases, leaving 10 bases between the germline ends. The CDR3 runs 12 residues. Germline-derived CDR1 and CDR2 are SGHVS and FQNEAQ. As DNA, the CDR3 is TGTGCCAGCACCTCGGCAGGTCAGCCCCAGCATTTT. Translating it yields CASTSAGQPQHF.